This passage covers 11 T cell receptor beta chains from one sample sequenced in a study of CD4 T cells in relation to SARS-CoV-2 and coronaviruses. These receptors have no identified antigens. Before the COVID-19 pandemic, during about 2011-2019, CD4+ T cells were taken from unexposed donors. Isolation of CD4+ T cells took place after 10 days in culture. Method: immunoSEQ multiplex PCR; TCRdb's copy keeps in-frame clones and lacks some. The table lists 25,000 to 30,000 clones, roughly 76% of them singletons, with 15% to 20% in the top ten. The source material was CD4+ T cells from PBMCs, cultured in vitro. The receptors originated from a human donor in good health.

This chain uses TRBV7-2 with TRBJ2-3; D perhaps matches TRBD2 (6 bases). The V end was cut by 5 bases, the J end by 0 bases, with 15 bases between. CDR3 size: 16 residues. CDR1 SGHTA and CDR2 FQGNSA come from the germline V gene. The CDR3 coding sequence is TGTGCCAGCAGCGACCGACTGGGAGGTAGCACAGATACGCAGTATTTT. It is translated as CASSDRLGGSTDTQYF.

The gene calls are TRBV7-8 and TRBJ1-2; 9 bases are shared with TRBD1. The CDR3 length is 14 residues. The trim removed 5 bases at V and 2 bases at J, leaving 3 bases unmatched. The germline CDR1 and CDR2 sequences are SGHVS and FQNEAQ. CDR3 protein: CASSRGTGNYGYTF. The CDR3 nucleotides read TGTGCCAGCAGCCGTGGGACAGGGAACTATGGCTACACCTTC.

This chain links TRBV30 with TRBJ2-7; 8 nucleotides align to TRBD1. Germline CDR1 is GTSNPN and CDR2 is SVGIG (reference sequence). The ends lost 2 bases at V and 6 bases at J; junction bases unmatched: 12. The CDR3 runs to 15 residues. The CDR3 loop reads CAWSYRDRSGREQYF. In DNA form, the CDR3 reads TGTGCCTGGAGTTACCGGGACAGGAGTGGGCGCGAGCAGTACTTC.

This clone was observed a few times. The chain couples TRBV19 to TRBJ1-4; 9 nucleotides match TRBD1. Germline CDR1 is LNHDA and CDR2 is SQIVND (reference sequence). CDR3 length equals 13 residues. Trimming cost V 6 bases and J 8 bases; bases outside gene matches: 4. DNA of the CDR3: TGTGCCAGTAGGGGACAGGGAGAGGAAAAACTGTTTTTT. It is translated as CASRGQGEEKLFF. Complete variable domain (other parts from reference TRBV19 and TRBJ1-4): DGGITQSPKYLFRKEGQNVTLSCEQNLNHDAMYWYRQDPGQGLRLIYYSQIVNDFQKGDIAEGYSVSREKKESFPLTVTSAQKNPTAFYLCASRGQGEEKLFFGSGTQLSVL.

V usage is TRBV4-3 and J usage is TRBJ2-6; maybe TRBD2 (5 bases). Trimming took off 1 base at V and 4 bases at J, with 11 bases between the two ends. The CDR3 extends over 16 amino acids. CDR1 and CDR2 from the germline V gene are LGHNA and YSLEER. This chain's CDR3 is CASSQVGGSGANVLTF. In DNA, the CDR3 is TGCGCCAGCAGCCAAGTGGGCGGGTCAGGGGCCAACGTCCTGACTTTC.

The CDR3 DNA is TGTGCCAGAAGCTTAGTAGGCGAAGGAGGGCCCCACTACGAGCAGTACTTC. Translating it yields CARSLVGEGGPHYEQYF. The chain joins TRBV7-5 to TRBJ2-7; the table's D call, TRBD2, was not checked against the DNA. TRBV7-5 is assigned pseudogene status. The CDR3 has 17 amino acids.

The chain recombines TRBV4-1 with TRBJ2-1; 10 nucleotides align to TRBD2. The V gene's germline CDR1 is MGHRA and CDR2 YSYEKL. Trimming removed 4 bases from V and 12 bases from J; junction bases left unmatched: 15. The CDR3 has 16 amino acids. The CDR3, as DNA: TGCGCCAGCAGCCCGACCGTAGCGGGAGGCCGGATTCGGCAGTTCTTC. Its translation: CASSPTVAGGRIRQFF.

This clone was seen only a few times. This rearrangement joins TRBV19 to TRBJ1-1; maybe TRBD1 (6 bases). The germline V gene encodes CDR1 LNHDA and CDR2 SQIVND (reference sequence). The CDR3 sequence is 14 residues long. Deletions cut 6 bases from V and 1 base from J, with 12 bases between. For the CDR3, the DNA is TGTGCCAGTAGGTTCAGGGGACCGAACACTGAAGCTTTCTTT. It encodes CASRFRGPNTEAFF.

This rearrangement joins TRBV5-1 to TRBJ2-1, with D possibly being TRBD1 or TRBD2 (6 bases each). V gave up 4 bases and J gave up 1 base, with 18 bases separating them. CDR1 is SGHRS, CDR2 YFSETQ, per germline. The CDR3 loop spans 17 amino acids. The CDR3 protein is CASSPKGEARSYNEQFF. CDR3 sequence (DNA): TGCGCCAGCAGCCCCAAGGGGGAGGCACGGTCCTACAATGAGCAGTTCTTC.

This chain uses TRBV6-2 or TRBV6-3 with TRBJ2-3; possibly TRBD2 for D (7 bases). Germline lookup yields CDR1 MNHEY and CDR2 SVGEGT. V shed 2 bases and J shed 2 bases, with 14 bases lying between them. The length of the CDR3 is 16 residues. CDR3 bases: TGTGCCAGCAGTTACCGAGGGGGGGTTTCCACAGATACGCAGTATTTT. Translating gives CASSYRGGVSTDTQYF.

J is TRBJ2-3 and V is TRBV2; unclear D gene. V lost 8 bases and J lost 8, with 20 bases in between. The germline gives CDR1 SNHLY, CDR2 FYNNEI. The CDR3 extends over 14 amino acids. The CDR3, as DNA: TGTGCCAGCCCCCCTACCACCGCTCCCAGTACGCAGTATTTT. It encodes CASPPTTAPSTQYF. Full variable domain (remainder filled in from reference TRBV2 and TRBJ2-3): EPEVTQTPSHQVTQMGQEVILRCVPISNHLYFYWYRQILGQKVEFLVSFYNNEISEKSEIFDDQFSVERPDGSNFTLKIRSTKLEDSAMYFCASPPTTAPSTQYFGPGTRLTVL.